These 15 T cell receptor beta chains were sequenced from one sample in a study of metastatic and nonmetastatic thyroid tumors. TCRdb redid the clone calls on the PCR reads using MiXCR. Of about 5,400 clones listed, about 35% are singletons. Thyroid surgery was performed in patients who had received no treatment beforehand. Sample: adjacent normal tissue. Receptors originate from a female donor with papillary thyroid cancer or a benign thyroid nodule (not recorded which). Some clones in this sample may be carry-over from other donors' samples.

This clone was observed a few times. J is TRBJ2-3 and V is TRBV12-3 or TRBV12-4; 11 bases align to TRBD2. J lost 5 bases, V lost 3 bases, and 4 bases had no gene match. CDR3 size: 15 residues. CDR3 in amino acids: CASSFRLAGGDTQYF. Written as DNA, the CDR3 is TGTGCCAGCAGTTTTAGGCTAGCGGGAGGAGATACGCAGTATTTT.

Points on this clone: A read error may produce the germline difference seen at one junction end. V is TRBV5-1 and J is TRBJ1-5; tentatively, D is TRBD1 (6 bases). The CDR3 is 17 amino acids. CDR1 is SGHRS, CDR2 YFSETQ, per germline. DNA of the CDR3: TGCGCCAGCAGCTTGGCCAAGTCGGGGGCCAGGAATCAGCTCCAGCATTTT. Translated: CASSLAKSGARNQLQHF.

As for this clone: The junction shows a germline mismatch at one end, possibly a read error. This sequence joins TRBV9 and TRBJ2-3, with TRBD1 matching over 9 bases. This CDR3 is 18 amino acids long. CDR1 SGDLS and CDR2 YYNGEE come from the germline V gene. The CDR3 DNA reads as TGTGCCAGCAGCGTAGGACCCTCTTACAGGGGGCAGACAGATACGCGGTATTTT. This sequence encodes CASSVGPSYRGQTDTRYF. The variable domain in full, with the rest retrieved from reference TRBV9 and TRBJ2-3, is DSGVTQTPKHLITATGQRVTLRCSPRSGDLSVYWYQQSLDQGLQFLIQYYNGEERAKGNILERFSAQQFPDLHSELNLSSLELGDSALYFCASSVGPSYRGQTDTRYFGPGTRLTVL.

This chain joins TRBV7-3 and TRBJ1-3; D ambiguous. Germline CDR1 and CDR2: SGHTA and FQGTGA. This CDR3 contains 13 residues. V lost 2 bases to trimming and J lost 8 bases, with 10 bases between them. This chain's CDR3 is CASSLFELDTIYF. Here the CDR3 DNA reads TGTGCCAGCAGCTTATTTGAATTGGACACCATATATTTT.

By sample fraction, this clone is large. The V gene is TRBV2, the J gene TRBJ1-5, with D possibly TRBD1 on 5 matching bases. CDR1 is SNHLY, CDR2 FYNNEI, per germline. Trimming removed 4 bases from V and 3 bases from J, with 13 bases in between. CDR3 length equals 15 residues. This CDR3 reads CASSALGVVNQPQHF. The CDR3 DNA reads as TGTGCCAGCAGTGCGTTAGGGGTCGTCAATCAGCCCCAGCATTTT.

By frequency in the sample, this clone is large. This sequence joins TRBV6-1 and TRBJ1-5; D uncertain. Trimming took 2 bases from V and 4 from J, leaving 6 bases between them. Germline V gives CDR1 MNHNS, CDR2 SASEGT. The CDR3 spans 13 residues. The CDR3 nucleotides read TGTGCCAGCAGTGAATCGGGGAATCAGCCCCAGCATTTT. Protein product: CASSESGNQPQHF.

J is TRBJ1-1 and V is TRBV19; TRBD1 aligns across 12 bases. The CDR3 length is 17 residues. The junction had 11 bases not matched to a gene; V was cut back by 6 bases and J by 3 bases. Germline CDR1 LNHDA, CDR2 SQIVND (reference sequence). The CDR3 bases are TGTGCCAGTAGGGCCCGGGACAGGGGGCAGGTGGACACTGAAGCTTTCTTT. It encodes CASRARDRGQVDTEAFF.

This clone is labeled medium-sized. The genes are TRBV7-6 and TRBJ1-2, with 8 positions matching TRBD1. CDR1 SGHVS and CDR2 FNYEAQ come from the germline V gene. The CDR3 is 14 residues long. With 4 bases clipped from V and 7 bases from J, the junction kept 8 bases outside the gene matches. The CDR3 DNA is TGTGCCAGCAGCTCAAGGACAGGGATCTCTGGCTACACCTTC. Translating gives CASSSRTGISGYTF. Together with reference TRBV7-6 and TRBJ1-2, the CDR3 gives the full variable domain: GAGVSQSPRYKVTKRGQDVALRCDPISGHVSLYWYRQALGQGPEFLTYFNYEAQQDKSGLPNDRFSAERPEGSISTLTIQRTEQRDSAMYRCASSSRTGISGYTFGSGTRLTVV.

The chain joins TRBV5-1 to TRBJ1-2, with a tentative D call TRBD1 (5 bases). The ends were cut back, 1 base at V and 3 bases at J, with 10 bases in the middle. Germline V gene sequence: CDR1 SGHRS, CDR2 YFSETQ. This CDR3 spans 14 amino acids. CDR3 DNA: TGCGCCAGCAGCTTGAGGGGCGGTGACTATGGCTACACCTTC. Translated: CASSLRGGDYGYTF. The full variable domain, its missing parts supplied by reference TRBV5-1 and TRBJ1-2, is KAGVTQTPRYLIKTRGQQVTLSCSPISGHRSVSWYQQTPGQGLQFLFEYFSETQRNKGNFPGRFSGRQFSNSRSEMNVSTLELGDSALYLCASSLRGGDYGYTFGSGTRLTVV.

The rearrangement joins TRBV5-1 to TRBJ1-3, with 7 nucleotides matching TRBD1. This CDR3 region has 15 residues. CDR1 is SGHRS and CDR2 is YFSETQ in the germline V gene. Trimming cost V 4 bases and J 4 bases; bases outside gene matches: 8. CDR3 nucleotides: TGCGCCAGCAGCCCCCTGACAGGGACCGGAAACACCATATATTTT. This translates into CASSPLTGTGNTIYF.

This clone has more than one count but fewer than ten. The rearrangement uses TRBV27 and TRBJ2-7; 9 bases align to TRBD1. This CDR3 has 14 residues. Germline CDR1 and CDR2: MNHEY and SMNVEV (reference sequence). The ends lost 1 base at V and 3 bases at J; junction bases unmatched: 1. CDR3 bases: TGTGCCAGCAGTTTATGGACAGGGGTCTACGAGCAGTACTTC. Its protein product is CASSLWTGVYEQYF.

This clone was observed a handful of times. This sequence joins TRBV10-2 and TRBJ2-5; D is perhaps TRBD1 (5 bases). The germline gives CDR1 WSHSY, CDR2 SAAADI. The CDR3 covers 14 residues. Trimming cost V 8 bases and J 5 bases, with 18 bases left between them. CDR3 coding DNA: TGCGCCAGCGACCCGAGCAGGGCAGTCGAGACCCAGTACTTC. Its protein is CASDPSRAVETQYF.

The V and J genes are TRBV19 and TRBJ1-2; weak D call: TRBD1 (6 bases). Trimming pared 4 bases from V and 4 bases from J, leaving 13 bases between. Germline loops: CDR1 LNHDA, CDR2 SQIVND (reference sequence). This CDR3 spans 14 amino acids. Here the CDR3 DNA reads TGTGCCAGTAGTACCCGACAGGTCCTCTATGGCTACACCTTC. This codes for CASSTRQVLYGYTF.

CDR3 residues: CASSEADPRGSPLHF. The CDR3 bases are TGTGCCAGCAGTGAAGCGGACCCTAGGGGTTCACCCCTCCACTTT. The rearrangement uses TRBV2 and TRBJ1-6; TRBD1 is a possible D gene (5 bases). Germline V gene lookup returns CDR1 SNHLY and CDR2 FYNNEI. Between the trimmed V and J ends, which lost 0 bases and 9 bases, there was a span of 12 bases. This CDR3 comprises 15 residues.

Within the sample, this clone is large. The chain links TRBV2 to TRBJ2-2, with D tentatively TRBD1 (6 bases). Germline V lookup: CDR1 SNHLY, CDR2 FYNNEI. The CDR3 is 15 amino acids. Trimming took off 6 bases at V and 1 base at J, with 12 bases between the two ends. CDR3 protein: CASRRTAMNTGELFF. CDR3 nucleotides: TGTGCCAGCAGGAGGACAGCTATGAACACCGGGGAGCTGTTTTTT.